What follows are 21 T cell receptor beta chains derived from one specimen sequenced in a study of T cells in Graves' hyperthyroidism and ophthalmopathy. Amplified regions were TCR beta CDR3 sequences from RNA transcripts. The TCR CDR3 was amplified in a first-round RT-PCR using the HTBI primer set. TCRdb ran MiXCR on the multiplex PCR reads and lists one entry per CDR3 protein. The sample contains about 600,000 distinct CDR3 sequences, roughly 15% of which appear only once. The sample consisted of blood. The receptors were sampled from a woman aged 35 to 49 with Graves' ophthalmopathy.

The chain uses TRBV6-2 or TRBV6-3 and TRBJ2-2, with 7 positions matching TRBD2. The CDR3 is made up of 15 amino acids. V shed 7 bases, J shed 1 base, and the junction held 6 bases outside the gene matches. Germline CDR1 is MNHEY and CDR2 is SVGEGT. The DNA for the CDR3 is TGTGCCAGCAAGCTTGCGGGGGTGAACACCGGGGAGCTGTTTTTT. This sequence encodes CASKLAGVNTGELFF.

This chain joins TRBV20-1 and TRBJ2-7; TRBD2 aligns across 8 bases. The germline V gene has CDR1 DFQATT and CDR2 SNEGSKA (reference sequence). The CDR3 has 19 amino acids. V shed 2 bases, J shed 0 bases, and the junction held 18 bases outside the gene matches. This chain's CDR3 is CSARKPHFEAGGFSYEQYF. The CDR3, as DNA: TGCAGTGCTAGAAAACCCCACTTTGAGGCGGGAGGTTTCTCCTACGAGCAGTACTTC.

This clonotype was seen more than once but under ten times. The rearrangement uses TRBV18 and TRBJ2-1, with TRBD2 matching over 9 bases. This CDR3 comprises 15 residues. Germline lookup yields CDR1 KGHSH and CDR2 LQKENI. Trimming took 6 bases from V and 10 from J; bases not matched to a gene: 13. DNA for the CDR3: TGTGCCAGCTCCCCCCTCGCGGGGGGGCCGAAAGAGCAGTTCTTC. It encodes CASSPLAGGPKEQFF.

CDR3 in DNA: TGTGCCAGCAGCCTTACAGGGGCTGGGAATTCACCCCTCCACTTT. Translated: CASSLTGAGNSPLHF. V usage is TRBV27 and J usage is TRBJ1-6; 7 bases line up with TRBD1. V gave up 6 bases and J gave up 7 bases; unmatched junction bases: 9. CDR1 and CDR2 (germline): MNHEY, SMNVEV (reference sequence). The CDR3 is 15 residues long.

The rearrangement joins TRBV12-3 or TRBV12-4 to TRBJ1-1; D gene uncertain. Trimming shortened V by 5 bases and J by 5 bases, and 18 bases separated the two germline ends. This CDR3 is built from 15 residues. In DNA form, the CDR3 reads TGTGCCAGCAGTCTACAAATGGACGGTTATACTGAAGCTTTCTTT. This sequence encodes CASSLQMDGYTEAFF.

This clonotype was recorded many times. The chain has TRBV9 and TRBJ2-5, with 13 bases lining up with TRBD2. Germline lookup yields CDR1 SGDLS and CDR2 YYNGEE. After removal of 0 bases from V and 4 bases from J, the junction contained 0 bases not matched to a gene. The CDR3 sequence is 15 residues long. CDR3 in DNA: TGTGCCAGCAGCGTAGGACTAGCGGGAGGAGAGACCCAGTACTTC. Residues: CASSVGLAGGETQYF.

This clonotype was counted a few times. The chain carries TRBV11-1 and TRBJ1-4; D unresolved. V lost 2 bases and J 8 bases, leaving 9 bases between the germline ends. This CDR3 contains 13 residues. The germline V gene has CDR1 SGHAT and CDR2 FQDESV (reference sequence). The CDR3 is CASSLMAEEKLFF. The CDR3 region has the DNA TGTGCCAGCAGCTTAATGGCCGAAGAAAAACTGTTTTTT.

This clonotype was counted a few times. The V call is TRBV24-1, the J call TRBJ1-2; 7 nucleotides match TRBD1. The CDR3 is 15 amino acids. The V gene end was trimmed by 4 bases and the J gene end by 3 bases; junction bases not matched to a gene: 7. From germline, CDR1 is KGHDR and CDR2 SFDVKD. The CDR3 is CATSDPDRLDYGYTF. The CDR3 nucleotides read TGTGCCACCAGTGACCCGGACAGGCTTGACTATGGCTACACCTTC.

The rearrangement uses TRBV5-1 and TRBJ2-2; D is possibly TRBD1 (6 bases). The CDR3 has 16 amino acids. Trimming took off 7 bases at V and 4 bases at J, with 20 bases between the two ends. Germline V gene data show CDR1 as SGHRS and CDR2 as YFSETQ. The CDR3 reads CASGETGNVGTGELFF. CDR3 coding DNA: TGCGCCAGCGGAGAAACAGGGAACGTAGGCACCGGGGAGCTGTTTTTT. Combining the CDR3 with reference TRBV5-1 and TRBJ2-2 gives the whole variable domain KAGVTQTPRYLIKTRGQQVTLSCSPISGHRSVSWYQQTPGQGLQFLFEYFSETQRNKGNFPGRFSGRQFSNSRSEMNVSTLELGDSALYLCASGETGNVGTGELFFGEGSRLTVL.

This clonotype was picked up many times. The gene calls are TRBV6-1 and TRBJ1-5; no clear D gene. The V end was cut by 4 bases, the J end by 9 bases, with 19 bases between. CDR3 length equals 15 residues. The germline CDR1 and CDR2 sequences are MNHNS and SASEGT. The CDR3 loop reads CASSVGFGSVSPQHF. CDR3 nucleotides: TGTGCCAGCAGTGTGGGGTTTGGTTCTGTGTCGCCCCAGCATTTT.

This clonotype was recorded at least ten times. The CDR3 protein is CASSYEVAGYNEQFF. CDR3 DNA sequence: TGTGCCAGCAGTTATGAGGTAGCGGGATATAATGAGCAGTTCTTC. V is TRBV6-2 or TRBV6-3 and J is TRBJ2-1; 8 positions agree with TRBD2. The CDR3 covers 15 residues. Losses at the gene ends were 3 bases for V and 7 bases for J; bases not matched to a gene: 8. CDR1 is MNHEY, CDR2 SVGEGT, per germline.

This chain uses TRBV12-5 with TRBJ2-5; TRBD1 might be the D (5 bases). V was pared by 5 bases and J by 3 bases, with 13 bases between. CDR1 and CDR2 (germline): LGHNT, FRNRAP. The CDR3 is 14 residues long. The CDR3 coding sequence is TGTGCTAGTGGTCCTGGTCAGGGAAAAGAGACCCAGTACTTC. Its protein is CASGPGQGKETQYF.

The table lists this clonotype with many counts. V usage is TRBV5-1 and J usage is TRBJ2-4; D is uncertain. Germline V gene data show CDR1 as SGHRS and CDR2 as YFSETQ. V lost 1 base and J 3 bases, leaving 17 bases between the germline ends. The CDR3 sequence is 17 residues long. DNA for the CDR3: TGCGCCAGCAGCTTGACCCCCCAGGATGTTGGCAAAAACATTCAGTACTTC. Residues: CASSLTPQDVGKNIQYF.

In this sample, this clonotype is large. This rearrangement joins TRBV6-1 to TRBJ2-1; D possibly corresponds to TRBD2 (6 bases). CDR3 length equals 15 residues. Trimming took off 4 bases at V and 2 bases at J, with 12 bases between the two ends. CDR1 and CDR2 (germline): MNHNS, SASEGT. This CDR3 reads CASSAGEEPYNEQFF. In nucleotides, the CDR3 is TGTGCCAGCAGTGCGGGGGAAGAGCCCTACAATGAGCAGTTCTTC.

V usage is TRBV12-3 or TRBV12-4 and J usage is TRBJ1-4, with a possible D match to TRBD1 (5 bases). The V end was cut by 7 bases, the J end by 0 bases, with 12 bases between. This CDR3 region has 15 residues. The CDR3 nucleotides read TGTGCCAGCACCCGGGACGCAGCAACTAATGAAAAACTGTTTTTT. Translated: CASTRDAATNEKLFF.

This clonotype showed up just a few times. V is TRBV5-1 and J is TRBJ2-1; D is unresolved. This CDR3 is 12 amino acids long. Germline values: CDR1 SGHRS, CDR2 YFSETQ. V gave up 6 bases and J gave up 5 bases, with 9 bases separating them. Written as DNA, the CDR3 is TGCGCCAGCACTGAAGGGAACAATGAGCAGTTCTTC. Translating it yields CASTEGNNEQFF.

This clonotype was observed at least ten times. The gene calls are TRBV7-2 and TRBJ1-5; unclear D gene. The CDR3 runs to 13 residues. Germline lookup yields CDR1 SGHTA and CDR2 FQGNSA. Trimming took 2 bases from V and 4 from J, leaving 6 bases between them. The CDR3 sequence is CASSLSANQPQHF. DNA for the CDR3: TGTGCCAGCAGCTTATCTGCAAATCAGCCCCAGCATTTT.

This clonotype has just a few counts. This chain links TRBV5-1 with TRBJ2-1; 15 bases fit TRBD2. Germline V gene sequence: CDR1 SGHRS, CDR2 YFSETQ. CDR3 length: 16 amino acids. After removal of 0 bases from V and 12 bases from J, the junction contained 7 bases not matched to a gene. CDR3 amino acids: CASSLAPGLAGGGQFF. Written as DNA, the CDR3 is TGCGCCAGCAGCTTGGCACCGGGACTAGCGGGAGGAGGGCAGTTCTTC.

This clonotype showed up just a few times. V gene TRBV11-2 combines with J gene TRBJ1-4; D uncertain. CDR1 SGHAT and CDR2 FQNNGV come from the germline V gene. This CDR3 has 15 residues. Trimming shortened V by 5 bases and J by 3 bases, and 13 bases separated the two germline ends. The CDR3 loop reads CASSLNRASNEKLFF. The CDR3 DNA reads TGTGCCAGCAGCCTAAACCGGGCCTCTAATGAAAAACTGTTTTTT.

The chain employs TRBV6-5 and TRBJ1-4; no clear D gene. Trimming removed 4 bases from V and 7 bases from J, with 13 bases in between. From germline, CDR1 is MNHEY and CDR2 SVGAGI. This CDR3 contains 14 residues. This CDR3 is CASSWSREGEKLFF. CDR3 nucleotide sequence: TGTGCCAGCAGTTGGTCGAGGGAGGGTGAAAAACTGTTTTTT.

Many counts were recorded for this clonotype. The chain joins TRBV5-1 to TRBJ2-3, with 10 bases aligning to TRBD1. From germline, CDR1 is SGHRS and CDR2 YFSETQ. Trimming removed 0 bases from V and 4 bases from J; junction bases left unmatched: 2. The CDR3 length is 15 residues. The CDR3 region is CASSLAGTGADTQYF. The CDR3 DNA reads as TGCGCCAGCAGCTTGGCCGGGACAGGGGCAGATACGCAGTATTTT.